This TCR beta chain is drawn from a study of blood T cell repertoires in COVID-19. V shed 5 bases and J shed 8 bases, with 13 bases lying between them. The CDR3 consists of 13 residues. Per the germline V gene, CDR1 is MNHNY and CDR2 is SVGAGI (reference sequence). Data came from immunoSEQ multiplex PCR; TCRdb stores just in-frame clones and leaves some out. The sample comprises over 30,000 clones, roughly 88% of which are singletons, and roughly a tenth rests with the top ten. Input material: peripheral blood. This chain joins TRBV6-6 and TRBJ2-4; the D gene is possibly TRBD2 (5 bases). This TCR was recovered from a human donor in a cohort sampled during active COVID-19. This CDR3 reads CASSLGVEDIQYF. In nucleotides, the CDR3 is TGTGCCAGCAGTCTCGGGGTAGAAGACATTCAGTACTTC.